These 11 T cell receptor beta chains were all obtained from the same sample, sequenced in a study of CD8+CD57+ T cells in acquired aplastic anemia. The use of genomic DNA as template underpinned the TCR beta VDJ and CDR3 profiling. TCRdb redid the calling of the reads with MiXCR, one entry per CDR3 protein. The sample has 250,000 to 350,000 distinct CDR3 sequences, 55% to 65% seen once; the top ten hold less than 10%. Sequenced: sorted CD4+, CD8+, or CD8+CD57+ T cells (not recorded which) from PBMCs. The source is a human donor with severe aplastic anemia or a healthy control (not recorded which).

This clonotype occurred once. The CDR3 is CASSFGGPSSSGNTIYF. CDR3 nucleotide sequence: TGTGCCAGCAGTTTTGGAGGACCGTCGAGCTCTGGAAACACCATATATTTT. The chain carries TRBV12-3 or TRBV12-4 and TRBJ1-3; D is ambiguous. This CDR3 is built from 17 residues. The V end lost 3 bases, the J end lost 0 bases, and 15 bases lay between the germline ends.

The CDR3 spells CASGADSVQDEQYF. The CDR3 coding sequence is TGCGCCAGCGGGGCCGATAGCGTACAAGACGAGCAGTACTTC. This chain uses TRBV10-1 with TRBJ2-7, with D possibly called TRBD1 or TRBD2 (5 bases each). Trimming removed 8 bases from V and 5 bases from J, with 19 bases in between. Germline-derived CDR1 and CDR2 are WNHNN and SYGVQD (reference sequence). The CDR3 extends over 14 amino acids.

As regards this clonotype: Germline and junction disagree at one end, which may indicate a read error. The V gene is TRBV10-3, the J gene TRBJ2-7, with 10 bases identical to TRBD1. The CDR3 totals 15 residues. The germline V gene has CDR1 ENHRY and CDR2 SYGVKD. CDR3 nucleotides: TGTGCCATCACCCCCCAAGGGGGACAGGGGTACGGGCAGTACTTC. Residues: CAITPQGGQGYGQYF.

J is TRBJ2-7 and V is TRBV7-2, with D possibly TRBD2 on 6 matching bases. Trimming took off 5 bases at V and 3 bases at J, with 17 bases between the two ends. This CDR3 spans 15 amino acids. Germline lookup yields CDR1 SGHTA and CDR2 FQGNSA. In DNA, the CDR3 is TGTGCCAGCAGCCTTACAGGTTCGGGAGACTACGAGCAGTACTTC. It translates to CASSLTGSGDYEQYF. The full variable domain, in which reference TRBV7-2 and TRBJ2-7 provide the parts outside the CDR3, is GAGVSQSPSNKVTEKGKDVELRCDPISGHTALYWYRQSLGQGLEFLIYFQGNSAPDKSGLPSDRFSAERTGGSVSTLTIQRTQQEDSAVYLCASSLTGSGDYEQYFGPGTRLTVT.

The gene calls are TRBV5-1 and TRBJ1-2; D gene ambiguous. The CDR3 covers 14 residues. Germline assignment: CDR1 SGHRS and CDR2 YFSETQ. Trimming removed 4 bases at V and 3 bases at J, with 13 bases between. The CDR3 nucleotides are TGCGCCAGCAGCCCGGTTGGGGAACACTATGGCTACACCTTC. Its translation: CASSPVGEHYGYTF.

Points on this clonotype: This clone may be a read error of a much larger clone one base away. The chain couples TRBV6-1 to TRBJ1-4; tentatively, D is TRBD1 (5 bases). The CDR3 runs 14 residues. CDR1 MNHNS and CDR2 SASEGT come from the germline V gene. CDR3 DNA sequence: TGTGCCAGCAGTGGGGGGGGGATTGTTGAAAAACTGTCTTTT. The encoded protein is CASSGGGIVEKLSF.

This clonotype was observed at least ten times. V usage is TRBV20-1 and J usage is TRBJ2-3; 9 positions match TRBD1. Germline CDR1 is DFQATT and CDR2 is SNEGSKA (reference sequence). J lost 2 bases, V lost 6 bases, and 6 bases had no gene match. This CDR3 comprises 14 residues. CDR3 in amino acids: CSAPRDRATDTQYF. CDR3 nucleotides: TGCAGTGCCCCCCGGGACAGGGCCACAGATACGCAGTATTTT.

This chain links TRBV24-1 with TRBJ2-3, with D unresolved. Germline V lookup: CDR1 KGHDR, CDR2 SFDVKD. This CDR3 is 16 amino acids long. Between the trimmed V and J ends, which lost 2 bases and 0 bases, there was a span of 11 bases. CDR3 in DNA: TGTGCCACCAGTGATTGGGCTGACAAAAGCACAGATACGCAGTATTTT. It yields the protein CATSDWADKSTDTQYF.

This clonotype was detected ten times or more. This chain uses TRBV24-1 with TRBJ2-7; TRBD1 aligns across 11 bases. The CDR3 contains 15 residues. Germline CDR1 KGHDR, CDR2 SFDVKD. Unmatched junction bases numbered 11, after V lost 8 bases and J lost 6 bases. CDR3 amino acids: CATTPTGTGGSEQYF. In nucleotides, the CDR3 is TGTGCCACCACCCCTACCGGGACAGGGGGAAGCGAGCAGTACTTC.

Note on this clonotype: A single base separates this from a much larger clone, so it may be a read error. This chain connects TRBV2 to TRBJ1-2, with TRBD1 identical over 7 bases. Germline V gives CDR1 SNHLY, CDR2 FYNNEI. This CDR3 region has 18 residues. Here the CDR3 reads CASSFSPPMDRLTDGHTF. CDR3 bases: TGTGCCAGCAGCTTCTCCCCTCCTATGGACAGGTTAACTGATGGCCACACCTTC.

Many counts were recorded for this clonotype. This chain connects TRBV24-1 to TRBJ2-7; D could derive from TRBD1 or TRBD2 (6 bases each). This CDR3 has 13 amino acids. The germline gives CDR1 KGHDR, CDR2 SFDVKD. Deletions cut 3 bases from V and 6 bases from J, with 11 bases between. Written as DNA, the CDR3 is TGTGCCACCAGTGATGAGAAGGGGGGCGAGCAGTACTTC. It specifies CATSDEKGGEQYF.